Given below is one T cell receptor beta chain in context. Those enrolled, adults aged roughly 18 to 89 years, came from about two dozen US areas. Cohorts were assigned according to the clinical history that participants reported. The method was immunoSEQ multiplex PCR; TCRdb's version includes in-frame clones alone and lacks a portion of them. The sample has 390,000 or so clones; 80% to 90% are singletons. The data were taken from a study of blood T cell repertoires in COVID-19. The specimen was PBMCs or T cells enriched from blood (not recorded which). The sequence derives from a man in his late teens or twenties who had recovered from COVID-19.

CDR3 DNA: TGTGCCAGCAGCTTGGCCGGGTCCCACCCGGGGAATGAGCAGTTCTTC. Translating it yields CASSLAGSHPGNEQFF. The chain combines TRBV5-4 with TRBJ2-1, with a tentative D call TRBD2 (5 bases). Trimming removed 0 bases from V and 7 bases from J, with 17 bases in between. CDR3 length: 16 amino acids. The germline gives CDR1 SGHNT, CDR2 YYREEE (reference sequence).